This TCR beta chain was recorded in a study of cytomegalovirus exposure and HLA in healthy donors. Whole-study findings and limits: In an earlier analysis, most TCR beta V segments were productive about 87% or about 30% of the time. Reportedly, a later analysis found an Asian-associated ancestry cluster had fewer N-insertions than the roughly 670-donor mean. Reports state that TCR beta sequences accurately predicted most subjects' HLA-A and HLA-B alleles.

With regard to this clone: Its antigen remains unknown.

The PCR used 60 Vbeta and 13 Jbeta primers. Measured with immunoSEQ multiplex PCR; TCRdb has only the in-frame clones, and not every one. The data hold fewer than 250,000 clones, with about four fifths observed a single time. Trimming pared 1 base from V and 4 bases from J, leaving 13 bases between. The CDR3 is made up of 15 amino acids. Germline loops: CDR1 SNHLY, CDR2 FYNNEI. The sample consisted of PBMCs. The origin of this receptor is a woman in her forties or fifties in good health and CMV-seropositive. The chain employs TRBV2 and TRBJ1-2; D may be TRBD1 (5 bases). DNA of the CDR3: TGTGCCAGCAGTGAAGGCCGGACACGAGGCTATGGCTACACCTTC. Its translation: CASSEGRTRGYGYTF.